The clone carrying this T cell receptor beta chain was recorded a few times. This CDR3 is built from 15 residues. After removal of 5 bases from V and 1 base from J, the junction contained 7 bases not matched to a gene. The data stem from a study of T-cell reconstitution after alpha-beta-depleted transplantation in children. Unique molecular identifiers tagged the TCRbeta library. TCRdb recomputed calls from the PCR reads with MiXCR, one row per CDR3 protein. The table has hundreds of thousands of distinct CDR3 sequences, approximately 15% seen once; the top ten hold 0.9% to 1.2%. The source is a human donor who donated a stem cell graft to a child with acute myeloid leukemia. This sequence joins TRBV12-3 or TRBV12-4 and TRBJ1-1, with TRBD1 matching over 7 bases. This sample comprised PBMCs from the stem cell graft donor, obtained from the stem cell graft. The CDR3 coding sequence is TGTGCCAGCAGTCTCGGGACAGAAGCGAACACTGAAGCTTTCTTT. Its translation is CASSLGTEANTEAFF.